This T cell receptor beta chain came from a study of cytomegalovirus exposure and HLA in healthy donors. Looking at the study overall: The 120 or so validation repertoires used a platform that matched the one used for the approximately 670 first-cohort repertoires, as a later analysis reported.

Libraries were prepared by immunoSEQ multiplex PCR; TCRdb keeps only in-frame clonotypes and omits some of them. The repertoire holds tens of thousands of clones, with around 94% as singletons. General observations from the study: The classifier was said to identify cytomegalovirus status with high specificity and sensitivity.

Germline CDR1 and CDR2: SEHNR and FQNEAQ (reference sequence). With 4 bases removed from V and 0 bases from J, the gap between germline ends came to 15 bases. There are 16 residues in the CDR3. A note on this clone: Its antigen is unknown.

The rearrangement joins TRBV7-9 to TRBJ1-1, with D maybe TRBD1 (5 bases). The sequencing sample was made of PBMCs. This sequence was found in a woman under 30 in good health and CMV-seronegative. The CDR3: CASSSALGGMNTEAFF. The CDR3 DNA reads TGTGCCAGCAGCTCCGCCCTCGGGGGTATGAACACTGAAGCTTTCTTT.